Each of the 14 T cell receptor beta chains below was sequenced from the same sample in a study of CXCR3-negative and CXCR3-positive naive CD8 T cells. Libraries were UMI-labeled 5' RACE TRB cDNA. One entry per CDR3 protein, without DNA, is what TCRdb gives after re-calling the 5' RACE reads. Found here are approximately 66,000 distinct CDR3 sequences; the top ten clones hold 1.5%. Sequencing input: naive CXCR3- CD8+ T cells from blood. The subset denotes: CD45RO-CCR7+CD27+CD95- naive CD8+ T cells lacking CXCR3 (TNR3-). These receptors were taken from a human donor in good health. Some clones in this sample may be carry-over from other donors' samples.

The CDR3 spells CSVVTGNPWAQETQYF. This sequence joins TRBV29-1 and TRBJ2-5; absent DNA, TCRdb's TRBD1 call cannot be checked. In germline, CDR1 is SQVTM, CDR2 ANQGSEA. The CDR3 is 16 amino acids. Full variable domain (outside the CDR3, taken from reference TRBV29-1 and TRBJ2-5): SAVISQKPSRDICQRGTSLTIQCQVDSQVTMMFWYRQQPGQSLTLIATANQGSEATYESGFVIDKFPISRPNLTFSTLTVSNMSPEDSSIYLCSVVTGNPWAQETQYFGPGTRLLVL.

V gene TRBV4-1 combines with J gene TRBJ1-2. The CDR3 length is 15 residues. Germline loops: CDR1 MGHRA, CDR2 YSYEKL. The CDR3 reads CASSQENVDPYGYTF.

This chain links TRBV6-5 with TRBJ1-2; TCRdb's assignment of TRBD1 cannot be checked, as there is no DNA. CDR3 length equals 16 residues. The germline gives CDR1 MNHEY, CDR2 SVGAGI. The CDR3 loop reads CASSYNREKTNYGYTF.

The gene calls are TRBV6-6 and TRBJ1-1. CDR1 is MNHNY and CDR2 is SVGAGI in the germline V gene (reference sequence). The CDR3 is 13 residues long. CDR3 sequence: CASSDPGYTEAFF.

V and J are TRBV19 and TRBJ2-6; the TRBD1 assignment by TCRdb is unverifiable without DNA. CDR3 length: 13 residues. The V gene's germline CDR1 is LNHDA and CDR2 SQIVND (reference sequence). This CDR3 is CASWASGANVLTF.

V gene TRBV5-6 combines with J gene TRBJ2-1; lacking DNA, the TRBD2 call made by TCRdb goes unchecked. The CDR3 spans 15 residues. In germline, CDR1 is SGHDT, CDR2 YYEEEE. CDR3 protein: CASSGQTSGRNEQFF.

The chain couples TRBV9 to TRBJ2-2; no DNA is available, so the TRBD2 call from TCRdb remains unchecked. The CDR3 loop spans 16 amino acids. Germline V gene sequence: CDR1 SGDLS, CDR2 YYNGEE. CDR3 amino acids: CASSAGLAGYTGELFF.

V gene TRBV29-1 combines with J gene TRBJ2-7; the D gene TCRdb calls, TRBD1, cannot be checked with no DNA. The CDR3 has 18 residues. Germline assignment: CDR1 SQVTM and CDR2 ANQGSEA. CDR3 sequence reads: CSAYGTGVKGGLGYEQYF.

The rearrangement links TRBV12-3 or TRBV12-4 to TRBJ2-4; as DNA is missing, the TRBD1 call by TCRdb cannot be tested. This CDR3 is 12 amino acids long. The CDR3 is CASSGTGDIQYF.

The chain employs TRBV29-1 and TRBJ1-1. CDR3 length: 13 amino acids. Per the germline V gene, CDR1 is SQVTM and CDR2 is ANQGSEA. CDR3 in amino acids: CSVIHPNLPEAFF. Complete variable domain (other parts from reference TRBV29-1 and TRBJ1-1): SAVISQKPSRDICQRGTSLTIQCQVDSQVTMMFWYRQQPGQSLTLIATANQGSEATYESGFVIDKFPISRPNLTFSTLTVSNMSPEDSSIYLCSVIHPNLPEAFFGQGTRLTVV.

V gene TRBV7-6 combines with J gene TRBJ2-2; the D call of TRBD2 rests on TCRdb alone, since no DNA is present to check it. The CDR3 consists of 17 residues. Germline CDR1 SGHVS, CDR2 FNYEAQ. CDR3 sequence reads: CASSLGAGLASTGELFF.

The V gene is TRBV29-1, the J gene TRBJ1-1; TCRdb outputs TRBD1, but without DNA this stays unchecked. This CDR3 is built from 11 residues. CDR1 and CDR2 (germline): SQVTM, ANQGSEA. The CDR3 loop reads CSGRDNTEAFF.

V usage is TRBV28 and J usage is TRBJ1-4. Germline CDR1 reads MDHEN; CDR2 reads SYDVKM. This CDR3 region has 14 residues. The CDR3 loop is CASSFPDDNEKLFF.

This chain joins TRBV7-8 and TRBJ2-5; the TCRdb call, TRBD2, lacks DNA for checking. The length of the CDR3 is 16 residues. Germline V lookup: CDR1 SGHVS, CDR2 FQNEAQ. CDR3 loop: CASSFGVSGSTETQYF.